This T cell receptor (beta chain) was captured by sequencing in a study of cytomegalovirus exposure and HLA in healthy donors. Across the study: Some 85 million unique TCRs from HLA-typed donors were held in an early data release. Findings and caveats of the study: 87-base-pair reads could not separate some V segments, including TRBV6-2 and TRBV6-3. A later analysis appeared to link common viral pathogens to several of the most significant clusters. Productive rates of about 87% or about 30% were seen for most TCR beta V segments in an earlier analysis.

PCR used 60 Vbeta primers and 13 Jbeta primers. The protocol was immunoSEQ multiplex PCR, while the TCRdb copy is restricted to in-frame clones and leaves out a portion. The table shows roughly 48,000 clones, with around two thirds occurring only once. Germline CDR1 is MNHNS and CDR2 is SASEGT. The germline V and J ends were trimmed by 5 bases and 1 base, with 14 bases remaining between them. The CDR3 is made up of 15 amino acids. This clone was counted a few times. Its specificity is unknown. The sample comprised PBMCs. This chain joins TRBV6-1 and TRBJ1-1; D might be TRBD1 (6 bases). The clonotype comes from a woman between 25 and 40 years old in good health and CMV-seronegative. The DNA for the CDR3 is TGTGCCAGCAGTCTGCAGACAGGTTCGAACACTGAAGCTTTCTTT. Encoded protein: CASSLQTGSNTEAFF.